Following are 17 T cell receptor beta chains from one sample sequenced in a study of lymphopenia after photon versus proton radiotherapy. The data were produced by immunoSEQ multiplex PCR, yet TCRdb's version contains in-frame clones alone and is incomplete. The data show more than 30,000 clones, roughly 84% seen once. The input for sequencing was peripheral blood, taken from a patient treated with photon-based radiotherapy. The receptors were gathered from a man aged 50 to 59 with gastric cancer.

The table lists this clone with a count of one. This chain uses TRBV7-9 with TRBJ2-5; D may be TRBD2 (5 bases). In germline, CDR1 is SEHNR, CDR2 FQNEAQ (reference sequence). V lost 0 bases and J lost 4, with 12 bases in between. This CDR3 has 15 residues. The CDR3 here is CASSLASLGGETQYF. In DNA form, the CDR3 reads TGTGCCAGCAGCTTAGCCTCACTAGGAGGAGAGACCCAGTACTTC.

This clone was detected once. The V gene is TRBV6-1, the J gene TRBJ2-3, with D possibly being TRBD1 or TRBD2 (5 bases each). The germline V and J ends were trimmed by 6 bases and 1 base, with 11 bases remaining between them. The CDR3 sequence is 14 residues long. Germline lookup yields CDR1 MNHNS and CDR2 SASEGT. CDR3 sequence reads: CASRRQGGTDTQYF. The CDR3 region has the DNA TGTGCCAGCAGGCGGCAGGGAGGCACAGATACGCAGTATTTT.

The CDR3 DNA follows: TGTGCCAGCAGCTCCCCGGGACTAGCGGGAATCTCCTACAATGAGCAGTTCTTC. Amino acids: CASSSPGLAGISYNEQFF. The chain combines TRBV7-8 with TRBJ2-1, with 13 bases fitting TRBD2. Germline V CDR1 and CDR2: SGHVS, FQNEAQ. The CDR3 runs to 18 residues. With V trimmed by 4 bases and J by 0 bases, 6 bases remained unmatched.

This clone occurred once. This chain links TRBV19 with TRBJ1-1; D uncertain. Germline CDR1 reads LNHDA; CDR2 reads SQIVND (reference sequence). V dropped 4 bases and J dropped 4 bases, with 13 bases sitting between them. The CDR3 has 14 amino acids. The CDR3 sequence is CASSTQRGSTEAFF. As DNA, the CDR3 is TGTGCCAGTAGTACACAGAGAGGAAGCACTGAAGCTTTCTTT.

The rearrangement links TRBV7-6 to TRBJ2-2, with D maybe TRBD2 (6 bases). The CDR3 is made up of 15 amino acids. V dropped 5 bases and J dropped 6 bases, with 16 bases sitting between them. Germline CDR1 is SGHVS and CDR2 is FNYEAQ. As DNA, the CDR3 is TGTGCCAGCAGCCAGCAGACTAGGGGTCCCGGGGAGCTGTTTTTT. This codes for CASSQQTRGPGELFF.

The CDR3 protein is CASSPQGTQPQHF. In DNA, the CDR3 is TGTGCCAGCAGTCCCCAGGGGACTCAGCCCCAGCATTTT. This sequence joins TRBV2 and TRBJ1-5; tentative D call: TRBD1 (6 bases). CDR1 is SNHLY and CDR2 is FYNNEI in the germline V gene. Trimming shortened V by 5 bases and J by 6 bases, and 11 bases separated the two germline ends. The CDR3 consists of 13 residues.

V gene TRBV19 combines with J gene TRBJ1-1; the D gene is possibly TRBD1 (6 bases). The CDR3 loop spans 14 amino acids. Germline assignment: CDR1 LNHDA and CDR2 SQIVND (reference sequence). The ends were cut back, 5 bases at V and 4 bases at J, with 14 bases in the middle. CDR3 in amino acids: CASSLRGRGTEAFF. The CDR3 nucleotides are TGTGCCAGTAGTTTGCGGGGGCGAGGCACTGAAGCTTTCTTT.

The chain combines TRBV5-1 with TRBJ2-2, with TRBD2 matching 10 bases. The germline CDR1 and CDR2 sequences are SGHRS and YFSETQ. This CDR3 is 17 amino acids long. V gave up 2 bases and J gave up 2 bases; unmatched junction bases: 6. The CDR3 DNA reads TGCGCCAGCAGCTTTGGACTAGCGGACCCAAACACCGGGGAGCTGTTTTTT. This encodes CASSFGLADPNTGELFF.

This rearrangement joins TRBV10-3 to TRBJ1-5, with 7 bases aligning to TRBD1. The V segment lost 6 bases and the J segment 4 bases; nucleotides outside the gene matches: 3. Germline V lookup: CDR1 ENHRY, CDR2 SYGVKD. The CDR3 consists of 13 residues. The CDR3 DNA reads TGTGCCATCAGCCCGACAGGGAATCAGCCCCAGCATTTT. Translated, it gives CAISPTGNQPQHF.

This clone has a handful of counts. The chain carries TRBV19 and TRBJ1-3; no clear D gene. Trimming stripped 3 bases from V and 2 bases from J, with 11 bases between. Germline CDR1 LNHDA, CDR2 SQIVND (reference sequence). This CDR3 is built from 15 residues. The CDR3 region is CASSIREAAGNTIYF. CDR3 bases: TGTGCCAGTAGTATTCGGGAGGCGGCTGGAAACACCATATATTTT. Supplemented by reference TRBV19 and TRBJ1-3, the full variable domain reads DGGITQSPKYLFRKEGQNVTLSCEQNLNHDAMYWYRQDPGQGLRLIYYSQIVNDFQKGDIAEGYSVSREKKESFPLTVTSAQKNPTAFYLCASSIREAAGNTIYFGEGSWLTVV.

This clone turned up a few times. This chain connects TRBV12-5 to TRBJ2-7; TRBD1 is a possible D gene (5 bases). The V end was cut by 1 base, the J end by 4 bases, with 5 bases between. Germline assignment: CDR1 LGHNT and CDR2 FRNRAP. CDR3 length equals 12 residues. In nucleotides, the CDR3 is TGTGCTAGTGGTTTGGACAGGTACGAGCAGTACTTC. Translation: CASGLDRYEQYF.

The CDR3 protein is CASSFGGISNQPQHF. CDR3 nucleotide sequence: TGTGCCAGCAGTTTTGGAGGGATTAGCAATCAGCCCCAGCATTTT. The genes are TRBV2 and TRBJ1-5; D is unresolved. V was clipped by 5 bases and J by 0 bases, with 11 bases between them. Germline loops: CDR1 SNHLY, CDR2 FYNNEI. The CDR3 runs to 15 residues.

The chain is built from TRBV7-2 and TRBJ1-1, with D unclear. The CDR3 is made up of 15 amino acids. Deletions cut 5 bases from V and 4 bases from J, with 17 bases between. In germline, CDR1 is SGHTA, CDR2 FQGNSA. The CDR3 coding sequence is TGTGCCAGCAGCATGACCGGGTCTGGGAGCACTGAAGCTTTCTTT. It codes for CASSMTGSGSTEAFF.

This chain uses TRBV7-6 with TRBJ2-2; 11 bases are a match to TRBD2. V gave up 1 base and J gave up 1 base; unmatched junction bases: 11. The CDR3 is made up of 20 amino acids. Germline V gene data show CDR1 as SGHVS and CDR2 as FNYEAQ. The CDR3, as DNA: TGTGCCAGCAGCTTAGACGGGGATTGGCTAGCGGGAGGGAACACCGGGGAGCTGTTTTTT. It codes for CASSLDGDWLAGGNTGELFF.

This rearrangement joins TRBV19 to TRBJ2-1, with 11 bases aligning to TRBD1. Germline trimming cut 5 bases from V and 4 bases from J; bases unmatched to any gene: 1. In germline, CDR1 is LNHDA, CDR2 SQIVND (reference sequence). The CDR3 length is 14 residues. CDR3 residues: CASSGTGGYNEQFF. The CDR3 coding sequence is TGTGCCAGTAGTGGGACAGGGGGGTACAATGAGCAGTTCTTC.

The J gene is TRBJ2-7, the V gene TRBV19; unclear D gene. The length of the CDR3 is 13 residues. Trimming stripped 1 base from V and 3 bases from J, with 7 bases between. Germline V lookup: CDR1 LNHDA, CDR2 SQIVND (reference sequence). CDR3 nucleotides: TGTGCCAGTAGTATAGGGGCAGGCTACGAGCAGTACTTC. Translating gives CASSIGAGYEQYF.

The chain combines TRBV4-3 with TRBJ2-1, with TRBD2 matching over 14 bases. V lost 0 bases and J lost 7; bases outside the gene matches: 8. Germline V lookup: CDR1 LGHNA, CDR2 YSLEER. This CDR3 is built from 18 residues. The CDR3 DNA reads TGCGCCAGCAGCCAAGATGGGGCCCGGACTAGCGGGAGGAATGAGCAGTTCTTC. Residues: CASSQDGARTSGRNEQFF.